This entry features one T cell receptor (beta chain) sequence. As the method for making TCR beta libraries, quantitative 5'-RACE with molecular barcodes was used. MiXCR, run by TCRdb on the 5' RACE reads, gives a single entry per CDR3 protein. The table shows approximately 340,000 distinct CDR3 sequences, with roughly 14% occurring only once. The length of the CDR3 is 15 residues. Germline trimming cut 6 bases from V and 4 bases from J; bases unmatched to any gene: 6. This entry belongs to a study of CD8 T cells in ankylosing spondylitis. The sequence came from a male donor with ankylosing spondylitis or in good health (not recorded which). The chain recombines TRBV12-3 or TRBV12-4 with TRBJ2-1; 10 positions agree with TRBD1. Sample: blood, either unsorted or a sorted T cell fraction (not recorded which). CDR3 sequence (DNA): TGTGCCAGCAGCCCCCGGGACAGGGGATACAATGAGCAGTTCTTC. It yields the protein CASSPRDRGYNEQFF.